The rows below give T cell receptor beta chains drawn from one sample of a study of shared clonotypes between healthy human individuals. The protocol was immunoSEQ multiplex PCR, while the TCRdb copy is restricted to in-frame clones and leaves out a portion. The sample has about 1,900,000 clones, roughly 94% seen once. Sequencing was carried out using naive CD8+ T cells sorted from blood. The receptors were sampled from a man aged 18 to 30 in good health. The CDR3 runs from the conserved cysteine through the conserved F or W. D genes are given only for firm matches. Size values are once, few and many counts, or a class for expanded clones, and some rows have none.

>-|TRBV30|-|TRBJ1-4
CACCPSDRIEKLFF
TGTGCCTGCTGCCCCTCCGACAGAATTGAAAAACTGTTTTTT
>TRBD1|TRBV7-9|-|TRBJ1-4
CASSHLRDRVEKLFF
TGTGCCAGCAGCCACCTCCGGGACAGGGTCGAAAAACTGTTTTTT
>TRBD2|TRBV27|-|TRBJ2-1
CASTGGLAADNEQFF
TGTGCCAGCACCGGTGGACTAGCGGCCGACAATGAGCAGTTCTTC
>TRBD1|TRBV19|-|TRBJ1-1
CASSVYGQANTEAFF
TGTGCCAGTAGTGTATACGGACAGGCCAACACTGAAGCTTTCTTT
>-|TRBV7-8|-|TRBJ1-2
CASSIGWGEGYGYTF
TGTGCCAGCAGTATAGGGTGGGGTGAGGGCTATGGCTACACCTTC
>-|TRBV9|-|TRBJ1-3
CASSAGQSSGNTIYF
TGTGCCAGCAGCGCTGGACAAAGCTCTGGAAACACCATATATTTT
>-|TRBV4-1|-|TRBJ2-3
CASSQEGDTQYF
TGCGCCAGCAGCCAAGAGGGGGATACGCAGTATTTT
>TRBD2|TRBV7-2|-|TRBJ2-7
CASSLNGRGGVLHEQYF
TGTGCCAGCAGCTTAAACGGACGGGGGGGAGTCCTCCACGAGCAGTACTTC
>TRBD2|TRBV4-3|-|TRBJ2-3
CASSPFPGTSGPTDTQYF
TGCGCCAGCAGCCCCTTCCCCGGGACTAGCGGCCCCACAGATACGCAGTATTTT
>-|TRBV7-9|once|TRBJ2-5
CASSFFWTEYQETQYF
TGTGCCAGCAGCTTTTTTTGGACAGAATACCAAGAGACCCAGTACTTC
>TRBD1|TRBV19|-|TRBJ2-3
CASSASGTGGDTQYF
TGTGCCAGTAGTGCTTCCGGGACAGGGGGAGATACGCAGTATTTT
>-|TRBV29-1|-|TRBJ1-1
CSEWGGHTEAFF
TGCAGCGAGTGGGGAGGGCACACTGAAGCTTTCTTT
>TRBD2|TRBV13|-|TRBJ2-1
CASLAGADNEQFF
TGTGCCAGCCTAGCGGGAGCCGACAATGAGCAGTTCTTC
>TRBD1|TRBV4-3|-|TRBJ2-2
CASSLDRVGGELFF
TGCGCCAGCAGCCTAGACAGGGTGGGCGGGGAGCTGTTTTTT
>-|TRBV7-8|-|TRBJ2-7
CASSLVGRAYEQYF
TGTGCCAGCAGCTTAGTGGGCAGGGCCTACGAGCAGTACTTC
>-|TRBV2|-|TRBJ2-5
CASSDSNQETQYF
TGTGCCAGCAGCGATAGCAATCAAGAGACCCAGTACTTC
>-|TRBV6-5|-|TRBJ2-3
CASSYSLGSTDTQYF
TGTGCCAGCAGTTACTCATTGGGGAGCACAGATACGCAGTATTTT
>-|TRBV2|-|TRBJ2-7
CASSWGSEQYF
TGTGCCAGCAGTTGGGGAAGCGAGCAGTACTTC
>-|TRBV7-9|-|TRBJ1-2
CASSPTGLYGYTF
TGTGCCAGCAGCCCAACAGGGTTGTATGGCTACACCTTC
>-|TRBV6-1|-|TRBJ1-6
CASSEDKGRMSSYNSPLHF
TGTGCCAGCAGTGAGGATAAGGGGAGAATGAGCTCCTATAATTCACCCCTCCACTTT
>TRBD1|TRBV15|-|TRBJ1-2
CATSGSPTPTGPGAGYTF
TGTGCCACCAGCGGGTCACCTACACCGACAGGGCCTGGGGCTGGCTACACCTTC
>-|TRBV5-1|-|TRBJ2-3
CATSPGGGPDTQYF
TGCGCCACCTCTCCTGGCGGTGGGCCAGATACGCAGTATTTT
>-|TRBV28|-|TRBJ2-7
CASSLSAYEQYF
TGTGCCAGCAGTTTATCCGCTTACGAGCAGTACTTC
>-|TRBV19|-|TRBJ2-7
CASSIAGSSQGYEQYF
TGTGCCAGTAGTATAGCCGGTTCGTCACAGGGTTACGAGCAGTACTTC
>-|TRBV6-1|once|TRBJ1-2
CASSEPNVRYYGYTF
TGTGCCAGCAGTGAGCCAAACGTTCGGTACTATGGCTACACCTTC
>-|TRBV10-2|-|TRBJ2-2
CASSEPDSLSNTGELFF
TGCGCCAGCAGTGAACCCGACAGCCTTTCGAACACCGGGGAGCTGTTTTTT